This T cell receptor beta chain was captured by sequencing in a study of blood T cell repertoires in COVID-19. Some clones are missing from TCRdb's copy, which holds only in-frame ones; the method was immunoSEQ multiplex PCR. Of 200,000 to 300,000 clones listed, around 87% are singletons. The CDR3 contains 14 residues. In germline, CDR1 is GTSNPN, CDR2 SVGIG (reference sequence). Trimming took off 6 bases at V and 0 bases at J, with 12 bases between the two ends. The origin of this receptor is a woman aged 50 to 65 with acute or convalescent COVID-19. The J gene is TRBJ2-1, the V gene TRBV30; no clear D. Sequencing used peripheral blood. The CDR3 spells CACPTPISYNEQFF. The DNA of the CDR3 is TGTGCCTGCCCGACACCTATCTCCTACAATGAGCAGTTCTTC.